This T cell receptor (beta chain) was identified during a study of OX40 agonist ivuxolimab in advanced cancers. Across the whole study: The diagnoses of dose-escalation patients were hepatocellular carcinoma, melanoma, renal cell or head and neck cancer. Participants could have had prior anti-PD-1, anti-PD-L1 or anti-CTLA-4 therapy, and approximately 40% had some.

Sequencing used immunoSEQ multiplex PCR; TCRdb keeps in-frame clones, though not all of them. In the table there are 12,000 to 15,000 clones, 60% to 85% of which are singletons. In the case of this clone: What it binds is not known.

CDR3 length equals 15 residues. Trimming left V 0 bases short and J 3 bases short, with 14 bases between. CDR1 and CDR2 from the germline V gene are SQVTM and ANQGSEA. Points from the study as a whole: Doses of 0.1 to 3.0 mg/kg were accompanied by clonal expansion of CD4+ and CD8+ blood T cells by week 6. The study found that CD8+ T cells averaged more expanded clones than CD4+.

This TCR derives from an adult with an advanced solid tumor such as melanoma, head and neck, liver or kidney cancer. The rearrangement links TRBV29-1 to TRBJ1-2, with D perhaps TRBD1 (6 bases). The sequenced sample was CD4+ or CD8+ T cells sorted from blood, obtained in a trial of the OX40 agonist ivuxolimab. The CDR3 DNA reads as TGCAGCGTTGAAGATCAGGGGCAGGAAGACTATGGCTACACCTTC. It codes for CSVEDQGQEDYGYTF.